Following are 10 T cell receptor beta chains from one sample sequenced in a study of control samples from healthy donors and cancer patients. The repertoire was sequenced with immunoSEQ multiplex PCR; TCRdb's copy has only in-frame clones and lacks some. The table includes approximately 100,000 clones, about 83% detected once. Input material: blood. The receptors were gathered from a woman aged 35 to 49 in good health.

V usage is TRBV30 and J usage is TRBJ1-2, with a weak D call TRBD1 (6 bases). Germline V gene lookup returns CDR1 GTSNPN and CDR2 SVGIG (reference sequence). V lost 0 bases to trimming and J lost 0 bases, with 8 bases between them. The CDR3 is 14 residues long. The CDR3 protein is CAWSVGQTNYGYTF. CDR3 DNA sequence: TGTGCCTGGAGTGTAGGACAGACTAACTATGGCTACACCTTC.

The chain recombines TRBV6-5 with TRBJ2-3; D gene ambiguous. Germline loops: CDR1 MNHEY, CDR2 SVGAGI. The CDR3 totals 11 residues. V was pared by 7 bases and J by 8 bases, with 10 bases between. CDR3 nucleotide sequence: TGTGCCAGCACCCCAGAGTCTACGCAGTATTTT. Translated, it gives CASTPESTQYF.

This clone was detected only once. The J gene is TRBJ2-7, the V gene TRBV9; 8 bases are a match to TRBD1. V dropped 0 bases and J dropped 0; count of bases not matched to a gene: 5. The germline V gene encodes CDR1 SGDLS and CDR2 YYNGEE. The CDR3 has 16 residues. The CDR3, as DNA: TGTGCCAGCAGCGTAGGGGGGCAGGGGGCCTCCTACGAGCAGTACTTC. As protein: CASSVGGQGASYEQYF.

The gene calls are TRBV24-1 and TRBJ2-1; weak D call: TRBD2 (6 bases). The CDR3 has 16 residues. Germline lookup yields CDR1 KGHDR and CDR2 SFDVKD. The V end was cut by 3 bases, the J end by 4 bases, with 15 bases between. CDR3 residues: CATSDPTSGAYNEQFF. DNA for the CDR3: TGTGCCACCAGTGATCCTACTTCGGGAGCTTACAATGAGCAGTTCTTC.

The chain recombines TRBV7-9 with TRBJ1-6; 7 nucleotides agree with TRBD1. The germline V gene encodes CDR1 SEHNR and CDR2 FQNEAQ (reference sequence). The length of the CDR3 is 17 residues. Unmatched junction bases numbered 10, after V lost 1 base and J lost 7 bases. The CDR3 protein is CASSLVEGASWNSPLHF. The CDR3 DNA reads TGTGCCAGCAGCTTAGTTGAGGGGGCGAGTTGGAATTCACCCCTCCACTTT. Combining the CDR3 with reference TRBV7-9 and TRBJ1-6 gives the whole variable domain DTGVSQNPRHKITKRGQNVTFRCDPISEHNRLYWYRQTLGQGPEFLTYFQNEAQLEKSRLLSDRFSAERPKGSFSTLEIQRTEQGDSAMYLCASSLVEGASWNSPLHFGNGTRLTVT.

The V gene is TRBV24-1, the J gene TRBJ1-2; D is possibly TRBD1 (5 bases). Between the trimmed V and J ends, which lost 0 bases and 6 bases, there was a span of 10 bases. This CDR3 spans 14 amino acids. The germline V gene encodes CDR1 KGHDR and CDR2 SFDVKD. The CDR3 DNA reads as TGTGCCACCAGTGATTTGCTGAGGGACCATGGCTACACCTTC. Its protein is CATSDLLRDHGYTF.

The V call is TRBV6-2 or TRBV6-3, the J call TRBJ2-7, with TRBD1 matching over 8 bases. CDR1 and CDR2 from the germline V gene are MNHEY and SVGEGT. Trimming cost V 6 bases and J 0 bases; bases outside gene matches: 7. The CDR3 runs to 15 residues. DNA of the CDR3: TGTGCCAGCAGCCGACAGGGGACCCACTCCTACGAGCAGTACTTC. It encodes CASSRQGTHSYEQYF.

The V call is TRBV7-2, the J call TRBJ1-1; a weak D match, TRBD1 (6 bases). The CDR3 totals 13 residues. Trimming left V 0 bases short and J 10 bases short, with 12 bases between. In germline, CDR1 is SGHTA, CDR2 FQGNSA. The CDR3 DNA reads TGTGCCAGCAGCTTAGCAATGGACAGTGGAGCTTTCTTT. Translating it yields CASSLAMDSGAFF.

The rearrangement joins TRBV6-2 or TRBV6-3 to TRBJ2-7, with TRBD2 identical over 8 bases. Germline V gene lookup returns CDR1 MNHEY and CDR2 SVGEGT. The CDR3 consists of 18 residues. V lost 0 bases and J lost 6; bases outside the gene matches: 16. Here the CDR3 reads CASSYSIGGASSFIEQYF. In DNA form, the CDR3 reads TGTGCCAGCAGTTACTCGATCGGGGGGGCCTCCTCATTTATCGAGCAGTACTTC.

V gene TRBV11-3 combines with J gene TRBJ2-2, with D unclear. This CDR3 is 13 amino acids long. Trimming pared 1 base from V and 6 bases from J, leaving 6 bases between. The germline V gene has CDR1 SGHNT and CDR2 YENEEA. This CDR3 reads CASSLGGSGELFF. Written as DNA, the CDR3 is TGTGCCAGCAGCTTAGGGGGTTCCGGGGAGCTGTTTTTT.